This TCR beta chain was sequenced during a study of T cell repertoires in cytomegalovirus infection. Study-wide background: CMV infection plus the matching HLA type was flagged by public TCR beta signatures.

General study results and limits: The ex vivo response showed dominance by HLA-C-restricted CMV-specific TCR beta clonotypes. Carriers of CMV and the relevant HLA type were discriminated by public TCR beta frequency.

In TCRdb, the reads were re-called with MiXCR into one record per CDR3 protein. Altogether 300,000 to 400,000 distinct CDR3 sequences are present, 20% to 25% being singletons, with the ten largest covering more than 10%. Germline CDR1 reads SGHNT; CDR2 reads YYREEE (reference sequence). This CDR3 has 14 residues. V lost 3 bases, J lost 0 bases, and 10 bases lay in between. This clonotype was recorded a few times. What it binds is not known. The chain uses TRBV5-4 and TRBJ2-7, with a weak D call TRBD1 (5 bases). The clonotype originates from a human donor in good health (CMV status not recorded). Some clones in this sample may be carry-over from other donors' samples. The starting material was cultured PBMCs, obtained from culture after CMV antigen stimulation. Written as DNA, the CDR3 is TGTGCCAGCAGCTCCCGACAGACCTCCTACGAGCAGTACTTC. Translation gives CASSSRQTSYEQYF.